This record concerns one T cell receptor (beta chain) sequence. What it binds is unknown. This record belongs to a study of T cell repertoires in aging, cancer and after chemotherapy. Study-wide results and limits: Untreated cancer patients had significantly lower blood TCR diversity than age-matched healthy donors. The repertoire data cannot show anything about immunological memory following chemotherapy.

CDR3 length: 18 residues. The germline gives CDR1 MNHEY, CDR2 SVGAGI. Trimming took off 0 bases at V and 0 bases at J, with 15 bases between the two ends. Rearranged V-D-J TRB sequences were amplified with a mixed TRB-A/B primer pool. TCRdb independently ran MiXCR on the multiplex PCR reads; one entry per CDR3 protein. This sample has about 13,000 distinct CDR3 sequences, with roughly a quarter found just once. Peripheral blood genomic DNA, not sorted cells or RNA, was the template. Sequencing input: blood. The receptor was isolated from a human donor in good health. The chain uses TRBV6-5 and TRBJ1-5; D ambiguous. CDR3 loop: CASSYSIRVQYSNQPQHF. CDR3 coding DNA: TGTGCCAGCAGTTACTCGATTCGGGTCCAGTATAGCAATCAGCCCCAGCATTTT.